These 24 T cell receptor beta chains came from one sample sequenced in a study of blood T cell repertoires in COVID-19 (dated by TCRdb to 2020 to 2022). Library generation was performed with the immunoSEQ multiplex PCR assay. Held by TCRdb, this immuneACCESS table contains in-frame sequences only and omits some clones. Under half of the omission traces to an unresolved V gene where checked; the cause of the rest is unknown. Counted in this sample were over 200,000 clones; 88% of them appeared once. The ten largest clonotypes hold roughly 0.8% of the sample. Sequenced material: peripheral blood. The receptors originated from a woman aged 25 to 45 with acute or convalescent COVID-19.

The V call is TRBV19, the J call TRBJ1-5; the match to TRBD1 covers 7 bases. There are 14 residues in the CDR3. The junction had 5 bases not matched to a gene; V was cut back by 5 bases and J by 4 bases. The V gene's germline CDR1 is LNHDA and CDR2 SQIVND (reference sequence). The CDR3, as DNA: TGTGCCAGTAGTCTGACAGGGAGGAATCAGCCCCAGCATTTT. This codes for CASSLTGRNQPQHF.

The V gene is TRBV5-4, the J gene TRBJ2-7, with TRBD2 identical over 7 bases. CDR3 length: 16 residues. CDR1 is SGHNT, CDR2 YYREEE, per germline (reference sequence). V trimming: 4 bases; J trimming: 4 bases; junction bases outside the gene matches: 14. CDR3 sequence reads: CASSLGVSGVRYEQYF. The CDR3 nucleotides read TGTGCCAGCAGCCTTGGTGTGAGCGGGGTTAGGTACGAGCAGTACTTC.

V and J are TRBV2 and TRBJ1-1; 8 bases fit TRBD1. Looked up from germline, CDR1 is SNHLY and CDR2 is FYNNEI. The CDR3 is made up of 13 amino acids. With 5 bases clipped from V and 5 bases from J, the junction kept 4 bases outside the gene matches. Here the CDR3 DNA reads TGTGCCAGCAGTCCCACAGGGGGAACTGAAGCTTTCTTT. The encoded protein is CASSPTGGTEAFF.

The rearrangement uses TRBV5-1 and TRBJ1-1, with D possibly TRBD1 on 6 matching bases. The CDR3 is made up of 14 amino acids. V was cut by 1 base and J by 1 base, with 8 bases left in between. Per the germline V gene, CDR1 is SGHRS and CDR2 is YFSETQ. The CDR3 spells CASSLLQGNTEAFF. CDR3 sequence (DNA): TGCGCCAGCAGCTTGTTACAGGGGAACACTGAAGCTTTCTTT.

This chain links TRBV5-1 with TRBJ2-7; weak D call: TRBD2 (6 bases). From germline, CDR1 is SGHRS and CDR2 YFSETQ. CDR3 length: 13 amino acids. Trimming stripped 3 bases from V and 3 bases from J, with 10 bases between. As DNA, the CDR3 is TGCGCCAGCAGCTCGGGACTCTTCTACGAGCAGTACTTC. This gives the protein CASSSGLFYEQYF.

Here the CDR3 DNA reads TGTGCCAGCACGGACAGGGAAGCTGGGGCCAACGTCCTGACTTTC. Encoded protein: CASTDREAGANVLTF. This chain joins TRBV27 and TRBJ2-6; the match to TRBD1 covers 8 bases. V lost 7 bases to trimming and J lost 2 bases; unmatched junction nucleotides: 4. This CDR3 is built from 15 residues. In germline, CDR1 is MNHEY, CDR2 SMNVEV (reference sequence). The complete variable domain, with remaining parts taken from reference TRBV27 and TRBJ2-6, reads EAQVTQNPRYLITVTGKKLTVTCSQNMNHEYMSWYRQDPGLGLRQIYYSMNVEVTDKGDVPEGYKVSRKEKRNFPLILESPSPNQTSLYFCASTDREAGANVLTFGAGSRLTVL.

The rearrangement joins TRBV3-1 (or the pseudogene TRBV3-2) to TRBJ2-7; no firm D call. The germline V and J ends were trimmed by 1 base and 6 bases, with 13 bases remaining between them. Per germline, CDR1 LGHDT and CDR2 YNNKEL (reference sequence). The CDR3 spans 14 residues. CDR3 bases: TGTGCCAGCAGCCAAGGTTACTCCCCGAGCGAGCAGTACTTC. This encodes CASSQGYSPSEQYF.

The V and J genes are TRBV19 and TRBJ2-2; 15 bases align to TRBD2. The trim removed 7 bases at V and 7 bases at J, leaving 7 bases unmatched. CDR1 and CDR2 (germline): LNHDA, SQIVND (reference sequence). The CDR3 loop spans 16 amino acids. The CDR3 region is CASTPGLAGGGGELFF. The CDR3 nucleotides are TGTGCCAGTACTCCGGGACTAGCGGGAGGAGGCGGGGAGCTGTTTTTT. Using reference TRBV19 and TRBJ2-2 for the parts outside the CDR3, the full variable domain is DGGITQSPKYLFRKEGQNVTLSCEQNLNHDAMYWYRQDPGQGLRLIYYSQIVNDFQKGDIAEGYSVSREKKESFPLTVTSAQKNPTAFYLCASTPGLAGGGGELFFGEGSRLTVL.

The chain recombines TRBV4-2 with TRBJ2-3; 12 positions agree with TRBD2. The germline gives CDR1 LGHNA, CDR2 YNFKEQ. The CDR3 contains 17 residues. The junction had 4 bases not matched to a gene; V was cut back by 1 base and J by 2 bases. The CDR3: CASSQVGTSGYTDTQYF. The CDR3 DNA reads TGTGCCAGCAGCCAAGTGGGGACTAGCGGGTACACAGATACGCAGTATTTT.

The J gene is TRBJ1-6, the V gene TRBV5-4, with TRBD1 matching over 11 bases. Germline CDR1 is SGHNT and CDR2 is YYREEE (reference sequence). The CDR3 runs 16 residues. V was clipped by 0 bases and J by 6 bases; unmatched bases: 2. CDR3 in amino acids: CASSLGTGGTNSPLHF. The CDR3 nucleotides are TGTGCCAGCAGCTTGGGGACAGGGGGCACTAATTCACCCCTCCACTTT. The full variable domain, its missing parts supplied by reference TRBV5-4 and TRBJ1-6, is ETGVTQSPTHLIKTRGQQVTLRCSSQSGHNTVSWYQQALGQGPQFIFQYYREEENGRGNFPPRFSGLQFPNYSSELNVNALELDDSALYLCASSLGTGGTNSPLHFGNGTRLTVT.

The chain links TRBV7-9 to TRBJ1-1; perhaps TRBD1 as D (5 bases). This CDR3 is 13 amino acids long. Trimming took off 4 bases at V and 1 base at J, with 7 bases between the two ends. Per germline, CDR1 SEHNR and CDR2 FQNEAQ (reference sequence). CDR3: CASSYQGNTEAFF. DNA of the CDR3: TGTGCCAGCAGCTACCAGGGGAACACTGAAGCTTTCTTT. Drawing the rest from reference TRBV7-9 and TRBJ1-1, the complete variable domain is DTGVSQNPRHKITKRGQNVTFRCDPISEHNRLYWYRQTLGQGPEFLTYFQNEAQLEKSRLLSDRFSAERPKGSFSTLEIQRTEQGDSAMYLCASSYQGNTEAFFGQGTRLTVV.

V and J are TRBV28 and TRBJ1-3; D might be TRBD1 (5 bases). The CDR3 extends over 15 amino acids. Germline V gene data show CDR1 as MDHEN and CDR2 as SYDVKM. Trimming stripped 5 bases from V and 1 base from J, with 12 bases between. The CDR3 spells CASSPRVGSGNTIYF. The CDR3 DNA follows: TGTGCCAGCAGTCCCAGGGTTGGGTCTGGAAACACCATATATTTT.

This chain uses TRBV6-2 or TRBV6-3 with TRBJ2-7; 7 bases line up with TRBD1. Losses at the gene ends were 5 bases for V and 7 bases for J; bases not matched to a gene: 11. Germline-derived CDR1 and CDR2 are MNHEY and SVGEGT. The CDR3 covers 14 residues. CDR3 protein: CASSPRQGVGEQYF. DNA for the CDR3: TGTGCCAGCAGTCCCCGTCAGGGGGTTGGGGAGCAGTACTTC.

The chain links TRBV12-5 to TRBJ1-4; tentatively, D is TRBD1 (5 bases). The V gene lost 5 bases and the J gene lost 4 bases, with 20 bases spanning the gap. From germline, CDR1 is LGHNT and CDR2 FRNRAP. The CDR3 loop spans 17 amino acids. CDR3 loop: CASGDSRRTSFNEKLFF. The CDR3 DNA follows: TGTGCTAGTGGTGACAGCAGACGGACAAGTTTTAATGAAAAACTGTTTTTT.

This rearrangement joins TRBV10-1 to TRBJ2-3; TRBD2 matches 12 bases. V trimming: 2 bases; J trimming: 2 bases; junction bases outside the gene matches: 14. The V gene's germline CDR1 is WNHNN and CDR2 SYGVQD (reference sequence). This CDR3 is 20 amino acids long. CDR3 sequence: CASSERGLAGLVVYTDTQYF. The DNA for the CDR3 is TGCGCCAGCAGTGAGCGGGGACTAGCGGGCCTAGTGGTATACACAGATACGCAGTATTTT.

The genes are TRBV6-5 and TRBJ1-1; possibly TRBD1 for D (5 bases). The germline gives CDR1 MNHEY, CDR2 SVGAGI. Trimming took off 8 bases at V and 3 bases at J, with 13 bases between the two ends. This CDR3 is 13 amino acids long. CDR3 DNA: TGTGCCAGCCGGGGGATTCGGCACACTGAAGCTTTCTTT. This encodes CASRGIRHTEAFF.

The chain carries TRBV5-6 and TRBJ2-3, with 7 bases identical to TRBD2. Per the germline V gene, CDR1 is SGHDT and CDR2 is YYEEEE. The V and J ends lost 1 base and 8 bases, in that order; junction bases with no gene match: 4. The CDR3 has 13 amino acids. The CDR3 coding sequence is TGTGCCAGCAGCTTGACGGGAGGTGGTACGCAGTATTTT. Amino acid sequence: CASSLTGGGTQYF.

This clone was observed a single time. The genes are TRBV9 and TRBJ2-1; the D gene is possibly TRBD2 (5 bases). The CDR3 sequence is 15 residues long. With 2 bases removed from V and 0 bases from J, the gap between germline ends came to 9 bases. CDR1 and CDR2 (germline): SGDLS, YYNGEE. The CDR3 DNA sequence: TGTGCCAGCAGCGTCGGACGGGGCTCCTACAATGAGCAGTTCTTC. The encoded protein is CASSVGRGSYNEQFF. Looking up the rest from reference TRBV9 and TRBJ2-1 gives the full variable domain: DSGVTQTPKHLITATGQRVTLRCSPRSGDLSVYWYQQSLDQGLQFLIQYYNGEERAKGNILERFSAQQFPDLHSELNLSSLELGDSALYFCASSVGRGSYNEQFFGPGTRLTVL.

This chain links TRBV11-2 with TRBJ1-4, with 7 bases lining up with TRBD1. The CDR3 has 16 amino acids. The V and J ends lost 5 bases and 7 bases, in that order; junction bases with no gene match: 13. Germline V gene lookup returns CDR1 SGHAT and CDR2 FQNNGV. CDR3 DNA sequence: TGTGCCAGCAGCCTAACCGGGACAGTGGAGGGTGAAAAACTGTTTTTT. Translating gives CASSLTGTVEGEKLFF.

V and J are TRBV27 and TRBJ1-6; D unclear. V dropped 4 bases and J dropped 9 bases, with 16 bases sitting between them. Looked up from germline, CDR1 is MNHEY and CDR2 is SMNVEV (reference sequence). The CDR3 sequence is 15 residues long. CDR3 sequence (DNA): TGTGCCAGCAGTTCGGGAGTTGAGGGTTTTTCACCCCTCCACTTT. This sequence encodes CASSSGVEGFSPLHF.

This clone was counted a single time. The rearrangement joins TRBV19 to TRBJ2-7; TRBD1 is a possible D gene (6 bases). The CDR3 totals 12 residues. V was cut by 11 bases and J by 4 bases, with 15 bases left in between. Germline-derived CDR1 and CDR2 are LNHDA and SQIVND (reference sequence). CDR3 DNA sequence: TGTGCCCTAGGGGGAGATCGATACGAGCAGTACTTC. The encoded protein is CALGGDRYEQYF.

This clone has only one observation. CDR3 protein: CASSGGQGFVFGEQYF. DNA of the CDR3: TGTGCCAGCAGCGGGGGACAGGGGTTTGTTTTTGGCGAGCAGTACTTC. The chain is built from TRBV5-4 and TRBJ2-7, with 10 positions matching TRBD1. Germline CDR1 and CDR2: SGHNT and YYREEE (reference sequence). The CDR3 is made up of 16 amino acids. V was clipped by 4 bases and J by 6 bases; unmatched bases: 13.

The chain combines TRBV25-1 with TRBJ1-2, with 8 bases identical to TRBD1. J lost 6 bases, V lost 3 bases, and 6 bases had no gene match. CDR3 length equals 14 residues. The germline V gene has CDR1 MGHDK and CDR2 SYGVNS. The CDR3 region is CASSDGDRWDGYTF. CDR3 nucleotide sequence: TGTGCCAGCAGTGACGGGGACAGGTGGGATGGCTACACCTTC.

This clone was observed a handful of times. The rearrangement links TRBV7-9 to TRBJ1-2; 7 bases agree with TRBD1. The J segment lost 5 bases and the V segment lost 5 bases, leaving 5 bases of the junction unmatched. The germline V gene has CDR1 SEHNR and CDR2 FQNEAQ (reference sequence). The CDR3 has 13 amino acids. This CDR3 reads CASSRTGEYGYTF. CDR3 coding DNA: TGTGCCAGCAGCCGGACAGGAGAATATGGCTACACCTTC.